Described below is a single TCR beta chain sequence and its context. Profiled with immunoSEQ multiplex PCR; TCRdb holds only in-frame clones, not every one. The sample yields approximately 61,000 clones, 65% to 80% seen once. These data belong to a study of blood T cell repertoires in COVID-19. V lost 10 bases and J lost 5; bases outside the gene matches: 13. Germline lookup yields CDR1 LNHDA and CDR2 SQIVND (reference sequence). The CDR3 is 15 residues long. Material: peripheral blood. The rearrangement links TRBV19 to TRBJ2-2, with TRBD2 identical over 7 bases. This TCR was sampled from a woman aged 65 to 85 with acute or convalescent COVID-19. CDR3 sequence (DNA): TGTGCCACTACTCCTCGGGGCGGGGGAACCGGGGAGCTGTTTTTT. Translating gives CATTPRGGGTGELFF.